This T cell receptor beta chain derives from a study of identical twins. Overall study results and limits: Models underpredicted monozygotic twin sharing of out-of-frame TCR alpha. Cord blood's abundant beta clonotypes had fewer insertions, unlike memory repertoires.

TCRdb used MiXCR to reprocess the 5' RACE reads, holding one entry per CDR3 protein. The table shows around 470,000 distinct CDR3 sequences, with 11% to 15% occurring only once. The sample holds one count of this clonotype. As yet, its antigen is unknown. Deletions cut 6 bases from V and 0 bases from J, with 11 bases between. CDR1 is MNHEY, CDR2 SVGEGT, per germline. This CDR3 contains 14 residues. A further study also used this sample, focusing on yellow fever vaccine responses in identical twins.

Sequenced: CD4+ T cells sorted from blood. The chain uses TRBV6-2 or TRBV6-3 and TRBJ1-1; the D is unclear. This sequence was found in a young woman in good health. CDR3 region: CASSSRHLNTEAFF. DNA for the CDR3: TGTGCCAGCAGCTCAAGGCATTTGAACACTGAAGCTTTCTTT.